The clone carrying this T cell receptor (beta chain) was observed once. TCRdb keeps only in-frame clones here, not all; method: immunoSEQ multiplex PCR. This sample has 140,000 or so clones, with roughly 81% found just once. V gave up 3 bases and J gave up 7 bases, with 13 bases separating them. The CDR3 is 15 residues long. The germline gives CDR1 SGHDN, CDR2 FVKESK. The data were taken from a study of blood T cell repertoires in COVID-19. V is TRBV14 and J is TRBJ1-6; D might be TRBD1 (5 bases). The sequencing sample was made of peripheral blood. The receptor was isolated from a human donor with acute or convalescent COVID-19. The donor label of this sample is uncertain. This CDR3 is CASSQSGFDNSPLHF. The CDR3 DNA follows: TGTGCCAGCAGCCAGTCAGGGTTTGACAATTCACCCCTCCACTTT. Drawing the rest from reference TRBV14 and TRBJ1-6, the complete variable domain is EAGVTQFPSHSVIEKGQTVTLRCDPISGHDNLYWYRRVMGKEIKFLLHFVKESKQDESGMPNNRFLAERTGGTYSTLKVQPAELEDSGVYFCASSQSGFDNSPLHFGNGTRLTVT.